This T cell receptor (beta chain) was retrieved from a study of sequential checkpoint blockade in melanoma. Generated by immunoSEQ multiplex PCR, the TCRdb table keeps only in-frame clones and is missing some. The sample has roughly 6,800 clones; 25% to 35% are singletons. Treatment meaning: randomized to nivolumab then ipilimumab (arm A) or the reverse (arm B). The CDR3 consists of 16 residues. V dropped 5 bases and J dropped 0 bases, with 14 bases sitting between them. Germline V CDR1 and CDR2: SGHNT, YENEEA. This clonotype was sampled from a human donor with melanoma. The genes are TRBV11-3 and TRBJ2-4; D tentatively reads TRBD1 or TRBD2 (5 bases each). This sample comprised tumor tissue (inferred from file names), obtained from a patient given nivolumab and ipilimumab in sequence. CDR3 protein: CASSRGTSLAKNIQYF. In DNA, the CDR3 is TGTGCCAGCAGCCGTGGGACCTCACTAGCCAAAAACATTCAGTACTTC.